This T cell receptor (beta chain) was found in a study of blood T cell repertoires in COVID-19. Here immunoSEQ multiplex PCR was the method, and the copy in TCRdb shows in-frame clones only, minus some. The table shows roughly 250,000 clones, with 90% occurring only once. The V gene's germline CDR1 is SGDLS and CDR2 YYNGEE. Trimming removed 4 bases at V and 4 bases at J, with 17 bases between. This CDR3 spans 15 amino acids. The chain recombines TRBV9 with TRBJ1-2, with D unresolved. The sequenced sample was PBMCs or T cells enriched from blood (not recorded which). The sequence came from a man aged 45 to 65 who had been exposed to COVID-19. The DNA for the CDR3 is TGTGCCAGCAGCCCCGGTCAATCCCTTACCTATGGCTACACCTTC. The encoded protein is CASSPGQSLTYGYTF.